This TCR beta chain was retrieved from a study of CD8 T cells in ankylosing spondylitis. Quantitative molecular-barcoded 5'-RACE generated the TCR beta libraries. Via MiXCR, TCRdb re-called the 5' RACE reads, giving one row per CDR3 protein. Of about 240,000 distinct CDR3 sequences listed, around 9.1% were seen once; the top ten hold under 7.5%. The sample holds many counts of this clonotype. Its antigen is unknown. Study results and caveats: Matched ankylosing spondylitis synovial fluid reportedly showed significant enrichment of disease-linked clones. A TCR beta motif made of roughly eight highly homologous variants seemed typical of ankylosing spondylitis blood. Peripheral blood samples showed relatively rare disease-linked clones, and these clones were CD8+.

CDR1 and CDR2 from the germline V gene are KGHDR and SFDVKD. The CDR3 sequence is 15 residues long. Between the trimmed V and J ends, which lost 5 bases and 0 bases, there was a span of 10 bases. The receptor was isolated from a male donor with ankylosing spondylitis or in good health (not recorded which). The specimen sequenced was blood, either unsorted or a sorted T cell fraction (not recorded which). The chain combines TRBV24-1 with TRBJ2-4; D is unclear. CDR3 protein: CATSAGSLAKNIQYF. The CDR3 DNA sequence: TGTGCCACCAGTGCAGGCAGCTTAGCCAAAAACATTCAGTACTTC.